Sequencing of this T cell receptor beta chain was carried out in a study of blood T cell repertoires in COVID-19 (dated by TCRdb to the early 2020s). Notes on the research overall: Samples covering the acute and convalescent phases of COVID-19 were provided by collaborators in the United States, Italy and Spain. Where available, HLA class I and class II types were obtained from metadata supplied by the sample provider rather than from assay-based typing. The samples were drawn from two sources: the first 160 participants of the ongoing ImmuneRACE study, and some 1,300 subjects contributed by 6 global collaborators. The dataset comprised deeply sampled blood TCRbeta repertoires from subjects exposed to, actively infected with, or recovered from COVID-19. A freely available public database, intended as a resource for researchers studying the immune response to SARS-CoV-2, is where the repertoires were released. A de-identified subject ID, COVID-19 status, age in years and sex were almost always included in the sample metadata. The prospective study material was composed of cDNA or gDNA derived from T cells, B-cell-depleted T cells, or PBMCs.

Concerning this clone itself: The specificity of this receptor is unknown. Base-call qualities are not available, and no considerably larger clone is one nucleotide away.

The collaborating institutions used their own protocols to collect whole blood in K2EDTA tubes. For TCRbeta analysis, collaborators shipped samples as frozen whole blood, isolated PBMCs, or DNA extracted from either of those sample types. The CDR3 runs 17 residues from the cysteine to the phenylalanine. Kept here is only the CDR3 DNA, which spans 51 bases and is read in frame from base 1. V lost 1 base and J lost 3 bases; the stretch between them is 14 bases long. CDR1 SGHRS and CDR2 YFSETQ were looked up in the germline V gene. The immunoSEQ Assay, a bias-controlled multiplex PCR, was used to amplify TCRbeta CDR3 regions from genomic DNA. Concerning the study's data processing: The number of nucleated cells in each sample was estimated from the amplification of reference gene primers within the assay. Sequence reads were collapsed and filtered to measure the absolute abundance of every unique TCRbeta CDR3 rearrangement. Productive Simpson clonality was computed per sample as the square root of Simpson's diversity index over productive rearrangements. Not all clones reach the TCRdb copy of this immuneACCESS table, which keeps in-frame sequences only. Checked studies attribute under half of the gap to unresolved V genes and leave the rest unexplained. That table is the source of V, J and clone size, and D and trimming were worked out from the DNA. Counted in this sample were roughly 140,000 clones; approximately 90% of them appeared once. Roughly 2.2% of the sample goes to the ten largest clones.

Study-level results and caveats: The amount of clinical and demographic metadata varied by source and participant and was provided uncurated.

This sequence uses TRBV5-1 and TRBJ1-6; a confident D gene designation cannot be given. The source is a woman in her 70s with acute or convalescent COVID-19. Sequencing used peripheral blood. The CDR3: CASSLSNLPRYNSPLHF. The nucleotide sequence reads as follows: TGCGCCAGCAGCTTGAGTAACCTACCCCGCTATAATTCACCCCTCCACTTT.